This T cell receptor (beta chain) was sequenced for a study of blood T cells in healthy people across ages. In this sample, this clonotype turned up many times. Its antigen is not known. Next came a second PCR, run for about 6 to 12 cycles, which used a sample-barcoded 5' primer along with a J-beta primer mix. TCRdb re-analysed the 5' RACE reads in MiXCR, keeping a single row per CDR3 protein. Of about 1.6 million distinct CDR3 sequences in the sample, 34% are singletons; the top ten hold 11%. Study results and limitations: Measured against age, TCR beta diversity per million T cells decreased in a roughly linear manner. Estimated diversity across one million T cells was deemed an underestimate.

The specimen was blood. The receptor's source is a woman between 25 and 40 years old in good health.

CDR3 nucleotides: TGCGCCAGCAGCCAACATTTAGCGGCTTCCTACGAGCAGTACTTC. Encoded protein: CASSQHLAASYEQYF. V usage is TRBV4-1 and J usage is TRBJ2-7; D is perhaps TRBD2 (6 bases). V was trimmed by 2 bases and J by 1 base, leaving 12 bases between them. CDR3 size: 15 residues. Per germline, CDR1 MGHRA and CDR2 YSYEKL.